This T cell receptor (beta chain) derives from a study of blood T cell repertoires in COVID-19. Study as a whole: Whether acute or convalescent, the COVID-19 samples came from the United States, Italy and Spain. In each case, the material was cDNA or gDNA derived from T cells, B-cell-depleted T cells, or PBMCs.

Original processing methods: By means of reference gene primer amplification, nucleated cell counts were estimated. Here immunoSEQ multiplex PCR was the method, and the copy in TCRdb shows in-frame clones only, minus some. V, J and clone size reflect that table, while D and trimming were determined from the DNA. The profile shows more than 95,000 clones, about nine tenths of them singletons. Germline trimming cut 8 bases from V and 6 bases from J; bases unmatched to any gene: 12. The CDR3 extends over 15 amino acids. Germline V CDR1 and CDR2: SGHAT, FQNNGV. The sequenced sample was peripheral blood. The chain has TRBV11-2 and TRBJ2-1; 8 nucleotides agree with TRBD2. The source of this sequence is a man aged 45-60 years with acute or convalescent COVID-19. CDR3 in DNA: TGTGCCAGCTCCCTGGGGACTAGTCGGCTCAATGAGCAGTTCTTC. Translated, it gives CASSLGTSRLNEQFF.